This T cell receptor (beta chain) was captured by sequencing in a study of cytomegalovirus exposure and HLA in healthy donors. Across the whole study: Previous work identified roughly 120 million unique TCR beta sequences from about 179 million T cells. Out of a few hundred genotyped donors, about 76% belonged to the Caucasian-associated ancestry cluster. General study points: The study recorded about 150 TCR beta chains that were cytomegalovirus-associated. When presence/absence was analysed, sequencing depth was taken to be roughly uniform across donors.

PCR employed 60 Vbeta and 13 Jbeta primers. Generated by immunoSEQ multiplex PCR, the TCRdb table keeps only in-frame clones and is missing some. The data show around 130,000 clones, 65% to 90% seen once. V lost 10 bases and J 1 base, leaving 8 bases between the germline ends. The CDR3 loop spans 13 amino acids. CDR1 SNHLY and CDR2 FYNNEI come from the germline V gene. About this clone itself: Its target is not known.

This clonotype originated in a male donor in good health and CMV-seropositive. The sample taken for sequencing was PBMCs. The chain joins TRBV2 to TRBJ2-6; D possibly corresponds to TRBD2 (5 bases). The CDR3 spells CAKGVSGANVLTF. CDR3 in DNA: TGTGCCAAGGGAGTTTCTGGGGCCAACGTCCTGACTTTC.